The 5 T cell receptor beta chains given below trace back to one sample, sequenced in a study of blood T cell repertoires in COVID-19. Assay used: immunoSEQ multiplex PCR; TCRdb lists only in-frame clones, some missing. The table lists 130,000 to 150,000 clones, almost 90% of them singletons. Sequencing was done on a sample of peripheral blood. These TCRs come from a human donor in a cohort sampled during active COVID-19.

The gene calls are TRBV28 and TRBJ1-1; no reliable D call. Germline V gives CDR1 MDHEN, CDR2 SYDVKM. The CDR3 totals 16 residues. V gave up 3 bases and J gave up 0 bases, with 14 bases separating them. The CDR3 reads CASSLSFVRVNTEAFF. The CDR3 region has the DNA TGTGCCAGCAGTTTGAGCTTCGTGAGGGTGAACACTGAAGCTTTCTTT.

J is TRBJ2-7 and V is TRBV5-1, with 9 positions matching TRBD2. J was trimmed by 3 bases and V by 5 bases; bases with no gene match: 9. CDR1 SGHRS and CDR2 YFSETQ come from the germline V gene. CDR3 length equals 15 residues. The CDR3 region is CASRVRRLAVYEQYF. As DNA, the CDR3 is TGCGCCAGCAGGGTCAGAAGACTAGCGGTCTACGAGCAGTACTTC.

This sequence joins TRBV4-3 and TRBJ1-4; perhaps TRBD1 as D (6 bases). There are 17 residues in the CDR3. Trimming took off 0 bases at V and 4 bases at J, with 15 bases between the two ends. Germline loops: CDR1 LGHNA, CDR2 YSLEER. In nucleotides, the CDR3 is TGCGCCAGCAGCCAAGATTTTGGAACAGGGTATAATGAAAAACTGTTTTTT. Amino acids: CASSQDFGTGYNEKLFF.

The chain couples TRBV7-3 to TRBJ2-1; TRBD2 might be the D (6 bases). Germline CDR1 SGHTA, CDR2 FQGTGA. V lost 6 bases to trimming and J lost 8 bases, with 14 bases between them. The CDR3 sequence is 13 residues long. The CDR3 is CASSLAGRDEQFF. The CDR3 DNA reads as TGTGCCAGCAGTTTGGCGGGGCGTGATGAGCAGTTCTTC.

The gene calls are TRBV5-6 and TRBJ1-1, with D perhaps TRBD1 (6 bases). The V end was cut by 2 bases, the J end by 3 bases, with 8 bases between. The CDR3 spans 13 residues. The germline gives CDR1 SGHDT, CDR2 YYEEEE. The CDR3 DNA follows: TGTGCCAGCAGCTTTGGGGGCGACACTGAAGCTTTCTTT. Translated: CASSFGGDTEAFF.